These 16 T cell receptor beta chains came from one sample sequenced in a study of tissue T cells after allogeneic stem cell transplantation. Repertoires were generated with immunoSEQ multiplex PCR, while TCRdb's copy carries only in-frame clones and drops some. The sample has over 40,000 clones; over 70% are singletons. Sequenced input: sorted cells pooled from one or two spleens. All receptors come from a pool of C57BL/6 mice in good health.

Concerning this clone: Gene names refer to mouse genes. The CDR3 end is not reached by the read, which stops 1 residue before it; the germline J gene fills it in. The V and J genes are TRBV3 and TRBJ1-1; the match to TRBD1 covers 11 bases. V shed 4 bases, J shed 1 base, and the junction held 2 bases outside the gene matches. This CDR3 region has 15 residues. Germline loops: CDR1 SNHLY, CDR2 FYNGKV (reference sequence). The CDR3 bases that were read are TGTGCCAGCAGCTCGGGACAGGGGGGAAACACAGAAGTCTTC. Its translation: CASSSGQGGNTEVF. The full CDR3 sequence reads CASSSGQGGNTEVFF.

Points on this clone: The germline and genes are mouse ones. The read ends 1 residue shy of where the CDR3 ends; the end is completed using the germline J gene. The chain employs TRBV12-1 and TRBJ1-1, with D possibly being TRBD1 (6 bases). Trimming left V 0 bases short and J 1 base short, with 8 bases between. Germline CDR1 SGHSN, CDR2 HYEKVE. The CDR3 consists of 14 residues. The covered CDR3 bases are TGTGCCAGCTCTCTCTCCAGGGGGAACACAGAAGTCTTC. Translation gives CASSLSRGNTEVF. The complete CDR3 sequence is CASSLSRGNTEVFF.

Details on this clone: Gene names and germline refer to mouse. The CDR3 end falls 1 residue outside the read, so it is completed with the germline J gene. This chain connects TRBV3 to TRBJ2-7; tentative D call: TRBD1 (6 bases). CDR1 SNHLY and CDR2 FYNGKV come from the germline V gene (reference sequence). With 1 base removed from V and 2 bases from J, the gap between germline ends came to 9 bases. CDR3 length: 14 amino acids. CDR3 amino acids: CASSLGQDTYEQYF. The CDR3 DNA, read in part, is TGTGCCAGCAGCTTAGGACAGGATACCTATGAACAGTAC. Full variable domain (missing parts from reference TRBV3 and TRBJ2-7): GPKVLQIPSHQIIDMGQMVTLNCDPVSNHLYFYWYKQILGQQMEFLVNFYNGKVMEKSKLFKDQFSVERPDGSYFTLKIQPTALEDSAVYFCASSLGQDTYEQYFGPGTRLTVL.

Turning to this clone: Mouse gene names apply. Sequencing ends 1 residue short of the CDR3 end; the germline J gene provides the rest. V is TRBV5 and J is TRBJ2-7; a weak D match, TRBD1 (6 bases). CDR1 LGHNA and CDR2 YNLKQL come from the germline V gene (reference sequence). The CDR3 is made up of 14 amino acids. Trimming removed 4 bases at V and 0 bases at J, with 10 bases between. CDR3 sequence reads: CASSPGQSSYEQYF. CDR3 bases read: TGTGCCAGCAGCCCGGGACAAAGCTCCTATGAACAGTAC.

This clone was seen a few times. Gene names and germline match the mouse. The CDR3 is cut off 1 residue early in the read; its end comes from the germline J gene. The chain recombines TRBV20 with TRBJ2-7; D call uncertain. The germline V gene has CDR1 GFQATS and CDR2 STVNSAI. Trimming stripped 0 bases from V and 0 bases from J, with 9 bases between. This CDR3 contains 14 residues. The CDR3 sequence is CGARDTESSYEQYF. Incomplete CDR3 DNA: TGTGGTGCTAGGGACACTGAGAGCTCCTATGAACAGTAC.

As to this clone: Gene names follow the mouse nomenclature. The read finishes 1 residue shy of the CDR3 end, and the germline J gene is used to complete it. The chain joins TRBV20 to TRBJ2-4; D unresolved. CDR1 and CDR2 from the germline V gene are GFQATS and STVNSAI. V lost 2 bases to trimming and J lost 8 bases, with 11 bases between them. CDR3 size: 12 residues. CDR3 protein: CGARTEGSTLYF. The DNA read from the CDR3 is TGTGGTGCTAGGACAGAAGGGAGCACCTTGTAC.

Regarding this clone: The genes and germline here are from mouse. The read gets to within 1 residue of the CDR3 end, and the germline J gene fills in the rest. The chain uses TRBV15 and TRBJ1-1, with 7 nucleotides matching TRBD1. The CDR3 consists of 14 residues. V gave up 2 bases and J gave up 1 base; unmatched junction bases: 1. The germline gives CDR1 SGHND, CDR2 FRSKSL. The CDR3 bases that were read are TGTGCCAGCAGTTTAACAGGGGTAAACACAGAAGTCTTC. Translating gives CASSLTGVNTEVF. The whole CDR3 is CASSLTGVNTEVFF.

As to this clone: Gene names follow the mouse nomenclature. The CDR3 goes on 1 residue after the read ends, and that part is filled in from the germline J gene. The V and J genes are TRBV19 and TRBJ2-1, with D possibly TRBD2 on 6 matching bases. This CDR3 has 13 residues. The ends were cut back, 2 bases at V and 6 bases at J, with 9 bases in the middle. Germline assignment: CDR1 FNHDT and CDR2 SITEND (reference sequence). The CDR3 DNA, read in part, is TGTGCCAGCAGTATCCTGGGGAGTGCTGAGCAGTTC. Translated: CASSILGSAEQF. The whole CDR3 sequence reads CASSILGSAEQFF. The full variable domain, with the rest looked up from reference TRBV19 and TRBJ2-1, is GGIITQTPKFLIGQEGQKLTLKCQQNFNHDTMYWYRQDSGKGLRLIYYSITENDLQKGDLSEGYDASREKKSSFSLTVTSAQKNEMAVFLCASSILGSAEQFFGPGTRLTVL.

As regards this clone: Gene and germline names: mouse. The read is 1 residue too short to cover the CDR3 end, so that end is filled in from the germline J gene. The chain combines TRBV5 with TRBJ2-7; 8 nucleotides line up with TRBD1. The CDR3 sequence is 12 residues long. Germline values: CDR1 LGHNA, CDR2 YNLKQL (reference sequence). After removal of 3 bases from V and 6 bases from J, the junction contained 1 base not matched to a gene. CDR3: CASSQDRAEQYF. The CDR3 bases that were read are TGTGCCAGCAGCCAGGACAGGGCTGAACAGTAC.

A word on this clone: Germline and genes here are mouse. The CDR3 goes on 1 residue after the read ends, and that part is filled in from the germline J gene. The genes are TRBV5 and TRBJ2-4; 9 bases map to TRBD2. The CDR3 contains 16 residues. V shed 0 bases, J shed 0 bases, and the junction held 1 base outside the gene matches. CDR1 and CDR2 (germline): LGHNA, YNLKQL (reference sequence). Incomplete CDR3 DNA: TGTGCCAGCAGCCAAGATGGGGGGGCTAGTCAAAACACCTTGTAC. It encodes CASSQDGGASQNTLY. In full, the CDR3 reads CASSQDGGASQNTLYF.

A note on this clone: All gene names here are mouse names. The read ends 1 residue shy of where the CDR3 ends; the end is completed using the germline J gene. This rearrangement joins TRBV13-1 to TRBJ1-3; D call uncertain. There are 14 residues in the CDR3. Between the trimmed V and J ends, which lost 4 bases and 0 bases, there was a span of 8 bases. Germline V gene lookup returns CDR1 NSHNY and CDR2 SYGAGN. This CDR3 is CASSIGLSGNTLYF. The CDR3 DNA, read in part, is TGTGCCAGCAGTATTGGGCTTTCTGGAAATACGCTCTAT.

Details on this clone: Mouse gene names apply. Sequencing ends 1 residue short of the CDR3 end; the germline J gene provides the rest. The chain carries TRBV16 and TRBJ1-2, with a possible D match to TRBD1 (6 bases). The CDR3 consists of 15 residues. Per the germline V gene, CDR1 is SGHSA and CDR2 is FRNQAP. The V gene lost 0 bases and the J gene lost 2 bases, with 10 bases spanning the gap. CDR3 residues: CASSLDIGGNSDYTF. Incomplete CDR3 DNA: TGTGCAAGCAGCTTAGATATAGGGGGGAACTCCGACTACACC.

About this clone itself: Gene names are mouse gene names. The CDR3 bases that were read are TGTGCCAGCAGCTTAATGGGGAGGGGGGGTCAAAACACCTTGTAC. Protein sequence: CASSLMGRGGQNTLY. The whole CDR3 is CASSLMGRGGQNTLYF. The chain uses TRBV3 and TRBJ2-4, with D tentatively TRBD1 or TRBD2 (6 bases each). The CDR3 end is not reached by the read, which stops 1 residue before it; the germline J gene fills it in. The germline V and J ends were trimmed by 2 bases and 1 base, with 13 bases remaining between them. The CDR3 has 16 amino acids. Germline V lookup: CDR1 SNHLY, CDR2 FYNGKV (reference sequence).

Turning to this clone: The gene names here belong to mouse. The DNA ends 1 residue before the CDR3 does, and the rest of the CDR3 is filled in from the germline J gene. The chain has TRBV2 and TRBJ2-7; no reliable D call. V lost 0 bases, J lost 4 bases, and 7 bases lay in between. Looked up from germline, CDR1 is LGHNA and CDR2 is YSYQKL. The CDR3 sequence is 13 residues long. The CDR3 DNA, read in part, is TGTGCCAGCAGCCAAGATTTTGGTTATGAACAGTAC. Amino acids: CASSQDFGYEQY. The entire CDR3 is CASSQDFGYEQYF.

This clone was observed a few times. Gene names refer to mouse genes. The missing CDR3 end, 1 residue past where the read stops, is filled in from the germline J gene. The V gene is TRBV20, the J gene TRBJ1-4; 7 bases map to TRBD1. This CDR3 spans 15 amino acids. V lost 2 bases to trimming and J lost 0 bases; unmatched junction nucleotides: 3. Germline V CDR1 and CDR2: GFQATS, STVNSAI. The CDR3 spells CGARQDRVSNERLFF. Incomplete CDR3 DNA: TGTGGTGCTAGGCAAGACAGGGTTTCCAACGAAAGATTATTT.

This clone was counted a single time. Genes and germline come from the mouse. With the read ending 1 residue before the CDR3 end, the germline J gene is used to fill in that end. The V call is TRBV26, the J call TRBJ1-3; D not resolved. The germline V gene has CDR1 KGHPV and CDR2 FQNQEV (reference sequence). V lost 2 bases to trimming and J lost 0 bases, with 5 bases between them. The CDR3 runs 14 residues. The DNA read from the CDR3 is TGTGCCAGCAGTCTGACAACTTCTGGAAATACGCTCTAT. This encodes CASSLTTSGNTLY. The entire CDR3 protein is CASSLTTSGNTLYF.